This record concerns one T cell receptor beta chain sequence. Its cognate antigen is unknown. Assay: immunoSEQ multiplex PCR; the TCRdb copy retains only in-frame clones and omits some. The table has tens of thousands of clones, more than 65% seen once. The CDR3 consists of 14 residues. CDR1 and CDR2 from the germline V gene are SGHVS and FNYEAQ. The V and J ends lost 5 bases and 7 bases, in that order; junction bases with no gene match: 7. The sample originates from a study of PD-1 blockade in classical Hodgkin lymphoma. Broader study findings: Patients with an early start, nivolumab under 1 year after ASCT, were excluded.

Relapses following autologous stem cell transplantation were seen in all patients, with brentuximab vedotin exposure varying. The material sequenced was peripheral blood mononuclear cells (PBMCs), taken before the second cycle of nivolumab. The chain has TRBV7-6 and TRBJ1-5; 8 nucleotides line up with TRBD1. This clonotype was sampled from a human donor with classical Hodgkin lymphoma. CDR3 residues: CASSPDRGYQPQHF. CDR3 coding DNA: TGTGCCAGCAGCCCCGACAGGGGATACCAGCCCCAGCATTTT.